Shown below are 11 T cell receptor beta chains from a single sample sequenced in a study of vaccination and CD4 T cells after COVID-19. Regarding treatment: roughly 10-day PBMC culture with coronavirus spike peptide pools or control peptides (ViraFEST assay). Their recognized antigens are unknown. The Oncomine TCR Beta short-read assay was applied to DNA of cultured CD4+ T cells. TCRdb re-analysed the PCR reads in MiXCR, keeping a single row per CDR3 protein. The data show about 25,000 distinct CDR3 sequences, 45% to 50% seen once. Sequenced sample: CD4+ T cells from blood, cultured in vitro. These receptors were collected from a human donor who had recovered from COVID-19.

This clonotype was counted a few times. The rearrangement links TRBV5-1 to TRBJ2-7; 9 bases match TRBD1. In germline, CDR1 is SGHRS, CDR2 YFSETQ. The CDR3 covers 14 residues. Trimming cost V 0 bases and J 4 bases; bases outside gene matches: 2. CDR3 DNA: TGCGCCAGCAGCTTGGGGGACAGGGAGTACGAGCAGTACTTC. Translating gives CASSLGDREYEQYF.

The rearrangement links TRBV28 to TRBJ2-5; either TRBD1 or TRBD2 may fit D (7 bases each). Germline CDR1 MDHEN, CDR2 SYDVKM. Trimming left V 6 bases short and J 3 bases short, with 14 bases between. The CDR3 length is 14 residues. The CDR3 DNA follows: TGTGCCAGCAGATCGAGCGGGACAGAAGAGACCCAGTACTTC. Translating gives CASRSSGTEETQYF.

This chain uses TRBV11-3 with TRBJ2-3; a weak D match, TRBD2 (5 bases). This CDR3 contains 15 residues. V dropped 0 bases and J dropped 3 bases, with 10 bases sitting between them. Germline V gives CDR1 SGHNT, CDR2 YENEEA. The CDR3 region is CASSLEDYPTDTQYF. For the CDR3, the DNA is TGTGCCAGCAGCTTAGAAGACTACCCTACAGATACGCAGTATTTT. The entire variable domain, with the rest obtained from reference TRBV11-3 and TRBJ2-3, is as follows: EAGVVQSPRYKIIEKKQPVAFWCNPISGHNTLYWYLQNLGQGPELLIRYENEEAVDDSQLPKDRFSAERLKGVDSTLKIQPAELGDSAVYLCASSLEDYPTDTQYFGPGTRLTVL.

This clonotype was seen once. This chain links TRBV16 with TRBJ2-5, with D hard to call. The CDR3 sequence is 15 residues long. V lost 1 base, J lost 4 bases, and 13 bases lay in between. In germline, CDR1 is KGHSY, CDR2 FQNENV. The CDR3 nucleotides read TGTGCCAGCAGCCAATTGTCAGCGATGATAGAGACCCAGTACTTC. It specifies CASSQLSAMIETQYF.

Only a few counts were recorded for this clonotype. The rearrangement links TRBV19 to TRBJ1-5, with D perhaps matching TRBD1 (6 bases). The CDR3 consists of 18 residues. Germline V gene sequence: CDR1 LNHDA, CDR2 SQIVND (reference sequence). The V end lost 1 base, the J end lost 0 bases, and 16 bases lay between the germline ends. The CDR3 DNA reads as TGTGCCAGTAGTATAGCGGCAGGGGTTCTATATAGCAATCAGCCCCAGCATTTT. Protein: CASSIAAGVLYSNQPQHF.

This clonotype was counted only a few times. V usage is TRBV11-3 and J usage is TRBJ2-1; the D call may be TRBD1 or TRBD2 (6 bases each). Germline lookup yields CDR1 SGHNT and CDR2 YENEEA. V lost 3 bases and J 5 bases, leaving 17 bases between the germline ends. This CDR3 region has 16 residues. The CDR3 sequence is CASSFEGGRSDNEQFF. CDR3 sequence (DNA): TGTGCCAGCAGCTTTGAAGGGGGGCGCTCAGACAATGAGCAGTTCTTC.

A remark on this clonotype: Relative to the germline gene, one junction end is altered; a read error may explain this. The chain uses TRBV6-1 and TRBJ2-6; 11 bases align to TRBD1. Per germline, CDR1 MNHNS and CDR2 SASEGT. This CDR3 contains 19 residues. In nucleotides, the CDR3 is TGTGCCATCAGTGCCCCCCGTGGACAGGGGGCTTCTGGGGCCAACGTCCTGACTTTC. It is translated as CAISAPRGQGASGANVLTF.

V and J are TRBV20-1 and TRBJ1-1; D is perhaps TRBD1 (5 bases). V was cut by 2 bases and J by 0 bases, with 13 bases left in between. CDR1 and CDR2 (germline): DFQATT, SNEGSKA (reference sequence). This CDR3 has 15 residues. In nucleotides, the CDR3 is TGCAGTGCTAGAATCCAGGGACTTTTGAACACTGAAGCTTTCTTT. The encoded protein is CSARIQGLLNTEAFF.

The rearrangement uses TRBV28 and TRBJ1-1; D gene ambiguous. Trimming cost V 6 bases and J 0 bases, with 5 bases left between them. Looked up from germline, CDR1 is MDHEN and CDR2 is SYDVKM. The CDR3 is 12 residues long. The CDR3 DNA reads TGTGCCAGCAGGAACATGAACACTGAAGCTTTCTTT. It specifies CASRNMNTEAFF.

This clonotype has more than one count but fewer than ten. The chain carries TRBV19 and TRBJ1-2; D not resolved. CDR1 and CDR2 from the germline V gene are LNHDA and SQIVND (reference sequence). This CDR3 spans 13 amino acids. The V and J ends lost 5 bases and 2 bases respectively, with 9 bases between them. The CDR3 bases are TGTGCCAGTAGTGCGACGGTGAACTATGGCTACACCTTC. Amino acids: CASSATVNYGYTF.

This clonotype was seen a handful of times. CDR3 sequence reads: CASSRLLAGGYEQYF. CDR3 sequence (DNA): TGTGCCAGCAGCCGCCTTTTGGCGGGGGGTTACGAGCAGTACTTC. The chain combines TRBV6-1 with TRBJ2-7, with 8 positions matching TRBD2. Germline assignment: CDR1 MNHNS and CDR2 SASEGT. This CDR3 has 15 residues. Trimming cost V 6 bases and J 4 bases; bases outside gene matches: 11.